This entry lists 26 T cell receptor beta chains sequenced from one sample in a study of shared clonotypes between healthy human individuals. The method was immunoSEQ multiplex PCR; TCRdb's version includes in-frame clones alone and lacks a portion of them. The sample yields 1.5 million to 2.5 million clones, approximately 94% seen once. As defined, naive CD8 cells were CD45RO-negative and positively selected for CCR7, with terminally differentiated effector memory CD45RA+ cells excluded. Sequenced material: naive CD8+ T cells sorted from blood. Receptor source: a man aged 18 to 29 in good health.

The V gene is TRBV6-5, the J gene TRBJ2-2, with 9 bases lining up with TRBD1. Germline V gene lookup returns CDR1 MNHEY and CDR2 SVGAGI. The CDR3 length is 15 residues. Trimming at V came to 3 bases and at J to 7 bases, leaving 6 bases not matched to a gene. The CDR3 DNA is TGTGCCAGCAGTTATAACAGGGGGCCCAACGGGGAGCTGTTTTTT. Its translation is CASSYNRGPNGELFF.

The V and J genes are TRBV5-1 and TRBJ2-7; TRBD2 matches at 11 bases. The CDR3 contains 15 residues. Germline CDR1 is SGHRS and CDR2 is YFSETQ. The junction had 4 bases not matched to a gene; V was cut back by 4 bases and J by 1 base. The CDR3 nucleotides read TGCGCCAGCAGCGGGGGACTAGCGGATTCCTACGAGCAGTACTTC. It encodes CASSGGLADSYEQYF. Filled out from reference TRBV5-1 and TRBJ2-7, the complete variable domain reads KAGVTQTPRYLIKTRGQQVTLSCSPISGHRSVSWYQQTPGQGLQFLFEYFSETQRNKGNFPGRFSGRQFSNSRSEMNVSTLELGDSALYLCASSGGLADSYEQYFGPGTRLTVT.

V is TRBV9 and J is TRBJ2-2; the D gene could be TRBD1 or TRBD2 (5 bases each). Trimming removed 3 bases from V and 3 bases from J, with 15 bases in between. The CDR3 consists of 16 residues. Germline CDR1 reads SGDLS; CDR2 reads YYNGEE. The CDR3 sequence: CASSAGDGGYTGELFF. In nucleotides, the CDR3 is TGTGCCAGCAGCGCTGGGGACGGCGGATACACCGGGGAGCTGTTTTTT. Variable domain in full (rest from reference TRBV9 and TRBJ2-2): DSGVTQTPKHLITATGQRVTLRCSPRSGDLSVYWYQQSLDQGLQFLIQYYNGEERAKGNILERFSAQQFPDLHSELNLSSLELGDSALYFCASSAGDGGYTGELFFGEGSRLTVL.

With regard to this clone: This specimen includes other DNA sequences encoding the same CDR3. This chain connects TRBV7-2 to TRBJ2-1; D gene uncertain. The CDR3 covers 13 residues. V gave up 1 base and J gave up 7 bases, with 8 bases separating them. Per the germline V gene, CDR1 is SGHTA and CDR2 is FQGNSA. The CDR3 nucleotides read TGTGCCAGCAGCTTAGGCTTAGGGAATGAGCAGTTCTTC. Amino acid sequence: CASSLGLGNEQFF.

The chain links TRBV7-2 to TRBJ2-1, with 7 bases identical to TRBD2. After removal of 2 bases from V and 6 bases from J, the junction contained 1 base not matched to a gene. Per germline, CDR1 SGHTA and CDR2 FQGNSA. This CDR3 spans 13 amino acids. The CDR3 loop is CASSLSGGNEQFF. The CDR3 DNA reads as TGTGCCAGCAGCTTATCGGGGGGCAATGAGCAGTTCTTC. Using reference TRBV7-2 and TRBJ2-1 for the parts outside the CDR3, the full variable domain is GAGVSQSPSNKVTEKGKDVELRCDPISGHTALYWYRQSLGQGLEFLIYFQGNSAPDKSGLPSDRFSAERTGGSVSTLTIQRTQQEDSAVYLCASSLSGGNEQFFGPGTRLTVL.

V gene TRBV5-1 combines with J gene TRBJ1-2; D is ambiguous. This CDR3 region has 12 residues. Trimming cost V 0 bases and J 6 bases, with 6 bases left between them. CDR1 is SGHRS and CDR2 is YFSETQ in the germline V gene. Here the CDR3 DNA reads TGCGCCAGCAGCTTGGATCGGGATGGCTACACCTTC. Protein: CASSLDRDGYTF. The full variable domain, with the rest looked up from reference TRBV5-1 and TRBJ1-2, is KAGVTQTPRYLIKTRGQQVTLSCSPISGHRSVSWYQQTPGQGLQFLFEYFSETQRNKGNFPGRFSGRQFSNSRSEMNVSTLELGDSALYLCASSLDRDGYTFGSGTRLTVV.

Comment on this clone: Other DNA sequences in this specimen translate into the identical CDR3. CDR3 region: CASSIDLEDYEQYF. CDR3 DNA sequence: TGTGCCAGTAGTATAGATCTGGAAGACTACGAGCAGTACTTC. This chain joins TRBV19 and TRBJ2-7; no clear D gene. CDR1 is LNHDA and CDR2 is SQIVND in the germline V gene (reference sequence). CDR3 length: 14 residues. V lost 0 bases, J lost 3 bases, and 9 bases lay in between.

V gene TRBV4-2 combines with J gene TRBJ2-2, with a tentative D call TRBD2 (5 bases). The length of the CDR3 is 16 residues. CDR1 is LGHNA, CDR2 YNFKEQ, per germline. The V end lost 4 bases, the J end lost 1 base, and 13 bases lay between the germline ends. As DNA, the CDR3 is TGTGCCAGCAGCCTCCAACTAGGTTTGAACACCGGGGAGCTGTTTTTT. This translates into CASSLQLGLNTGELFF.

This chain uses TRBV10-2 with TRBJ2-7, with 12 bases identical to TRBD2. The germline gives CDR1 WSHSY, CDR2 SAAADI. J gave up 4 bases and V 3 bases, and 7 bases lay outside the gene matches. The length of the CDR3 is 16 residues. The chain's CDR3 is CASSDQTSGGAYEQYF. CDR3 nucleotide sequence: TGCGCCAGCAGTGACCAGACTAGCGGGGGTGCGTACGAGCAGTACTTC.

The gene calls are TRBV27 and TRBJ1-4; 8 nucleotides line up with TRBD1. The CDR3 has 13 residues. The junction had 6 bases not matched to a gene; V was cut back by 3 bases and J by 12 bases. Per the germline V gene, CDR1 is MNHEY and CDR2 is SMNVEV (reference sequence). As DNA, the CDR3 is TGTGCCAGCAGTTTGACAGGGGCCGGGGAACTGTTTTTT. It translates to CASSLTGAGELFF.

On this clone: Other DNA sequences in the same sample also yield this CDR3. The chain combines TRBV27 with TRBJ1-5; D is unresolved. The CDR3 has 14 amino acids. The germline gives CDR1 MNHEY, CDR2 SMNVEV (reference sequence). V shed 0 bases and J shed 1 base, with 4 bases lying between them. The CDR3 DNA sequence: TGTGCCAGCAGTTTATCGGGCAGCAATCAGCCCCAGCATTTT. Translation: CASSLSGSNQPQHF.

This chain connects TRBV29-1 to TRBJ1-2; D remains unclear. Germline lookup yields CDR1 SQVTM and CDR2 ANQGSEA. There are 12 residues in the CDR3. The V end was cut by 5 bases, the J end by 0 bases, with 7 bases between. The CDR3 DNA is TGCAGCGTTTTCGCGACTAACTATGGCTACACCTTC. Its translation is CSVFATNYGYTF.

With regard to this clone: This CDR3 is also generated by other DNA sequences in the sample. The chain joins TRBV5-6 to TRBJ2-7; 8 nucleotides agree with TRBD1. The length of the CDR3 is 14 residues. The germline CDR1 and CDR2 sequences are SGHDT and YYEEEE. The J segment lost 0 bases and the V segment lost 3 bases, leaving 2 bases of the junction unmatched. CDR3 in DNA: TGTGCCAGCAGCTACGGGACAGGCTCCTACGAGCAGTACTTC. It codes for CASSYGTGSYEQYF.

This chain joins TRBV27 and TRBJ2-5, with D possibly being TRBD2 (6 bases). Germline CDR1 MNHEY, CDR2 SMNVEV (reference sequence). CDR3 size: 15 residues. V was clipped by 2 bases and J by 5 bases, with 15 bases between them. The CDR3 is CASSLGGTPRETQYF. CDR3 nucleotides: TGTGCCAGCAGTTTAGGAGGGACTCCCCGGGAGACCCAGTACTTC.

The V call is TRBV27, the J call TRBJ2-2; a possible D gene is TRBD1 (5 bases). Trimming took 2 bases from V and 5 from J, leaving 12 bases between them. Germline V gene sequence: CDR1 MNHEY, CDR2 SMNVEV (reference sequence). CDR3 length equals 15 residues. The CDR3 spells CASSLGRVNTGELFF. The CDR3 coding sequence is TGTGCCAGCAGTTTAGGCAGGGTTAATACCGGGGAGCTGTTTTTT.

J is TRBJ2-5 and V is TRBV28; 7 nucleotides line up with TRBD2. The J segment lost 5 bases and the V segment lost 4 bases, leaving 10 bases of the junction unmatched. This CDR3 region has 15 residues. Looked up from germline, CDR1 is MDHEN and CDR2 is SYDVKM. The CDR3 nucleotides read TGTGCCAGCAGTTCAGGGAGGGGTGTTAGGGAGACCCAGTACTTC. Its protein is CASSSGRGVRETQYF.

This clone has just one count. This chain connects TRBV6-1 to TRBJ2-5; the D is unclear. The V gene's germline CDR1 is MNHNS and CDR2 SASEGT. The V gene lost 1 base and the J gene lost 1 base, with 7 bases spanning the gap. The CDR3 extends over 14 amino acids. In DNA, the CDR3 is TGTGCCAGCAGTGAAGTGGGCACCCAAGAGACCCAGTACTTC. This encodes CASSEVGTQETQYF.

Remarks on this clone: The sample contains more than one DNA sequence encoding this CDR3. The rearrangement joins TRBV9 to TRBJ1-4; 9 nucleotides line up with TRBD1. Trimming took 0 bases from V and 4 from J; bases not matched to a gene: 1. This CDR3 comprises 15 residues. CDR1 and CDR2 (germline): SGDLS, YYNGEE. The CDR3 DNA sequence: TGTGCCAGCAGCGTAGGGGGACAGGGTAATGAAAAACTGTTTTTT. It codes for CASSVGGQGNEKLFF.

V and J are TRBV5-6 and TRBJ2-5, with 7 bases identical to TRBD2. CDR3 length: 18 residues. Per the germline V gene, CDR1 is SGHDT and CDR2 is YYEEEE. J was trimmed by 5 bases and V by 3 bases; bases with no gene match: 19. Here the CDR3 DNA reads TGTGCCAGCAGCTCCCTGCGCGGGGAGGGGAATTTATGGGAGACCCAGTACTTC. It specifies CASSSLRGEGNLWETQYF.

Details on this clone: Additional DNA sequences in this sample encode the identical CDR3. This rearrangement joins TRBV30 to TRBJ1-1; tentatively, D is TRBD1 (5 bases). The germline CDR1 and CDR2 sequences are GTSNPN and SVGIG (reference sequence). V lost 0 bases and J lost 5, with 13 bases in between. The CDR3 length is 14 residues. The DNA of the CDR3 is TGTGCCTGGAGTGTCGGGGCAGGGTATACTGAAGCTTTCTTT. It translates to CAWSVGAGYTEAFF.

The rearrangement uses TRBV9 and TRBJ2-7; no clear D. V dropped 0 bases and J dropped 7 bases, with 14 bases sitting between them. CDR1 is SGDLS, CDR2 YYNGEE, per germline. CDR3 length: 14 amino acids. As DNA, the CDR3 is TGTGCCAGCAGCGTAGAACGGGTGCTCGGGGAGCAGTACTTC. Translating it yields CASSVERVLGEQYF.

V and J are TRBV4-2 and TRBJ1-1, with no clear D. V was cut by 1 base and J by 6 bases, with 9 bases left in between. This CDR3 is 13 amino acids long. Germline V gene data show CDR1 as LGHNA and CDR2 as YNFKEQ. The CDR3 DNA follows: TGTGCCAGCAGCCAAGTGAGCCTGGCTGAAGCTTTCTTT. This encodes CASSQVSLAEAFF.

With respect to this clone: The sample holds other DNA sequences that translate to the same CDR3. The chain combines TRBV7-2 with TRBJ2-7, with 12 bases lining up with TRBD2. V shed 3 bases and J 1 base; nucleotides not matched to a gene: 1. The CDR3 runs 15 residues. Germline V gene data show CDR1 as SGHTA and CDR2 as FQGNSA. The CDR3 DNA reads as TGTGCCAGCAGCTTTGGACTAGCGGGATCCTACGAGCAGTACTTC. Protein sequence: CASSFGLAGSYEQYF.

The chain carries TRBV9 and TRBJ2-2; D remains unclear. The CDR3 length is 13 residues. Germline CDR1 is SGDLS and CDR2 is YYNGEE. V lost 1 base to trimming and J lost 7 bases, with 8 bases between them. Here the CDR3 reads CASSVLEIGELFF. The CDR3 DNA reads TGTGCCAGCAGCGTACTCGAGATCGGGGAGCTGTTTTTT.

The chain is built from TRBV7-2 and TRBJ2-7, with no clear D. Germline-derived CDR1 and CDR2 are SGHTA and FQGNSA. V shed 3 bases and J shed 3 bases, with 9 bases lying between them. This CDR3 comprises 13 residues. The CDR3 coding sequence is TGTGCCAGCAGCTTGTTCAACTTCTACGAGCAGTACTTC. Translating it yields CASSLFNFYEQYF.

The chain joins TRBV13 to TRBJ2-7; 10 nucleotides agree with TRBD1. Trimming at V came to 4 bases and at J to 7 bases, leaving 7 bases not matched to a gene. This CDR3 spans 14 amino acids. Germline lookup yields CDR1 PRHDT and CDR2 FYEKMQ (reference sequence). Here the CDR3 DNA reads TGTGCCAGCAGCTCGAGACAGGGGGCGCGAGAGCAGTACTTC. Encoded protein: CASSSRQGAREQYF.